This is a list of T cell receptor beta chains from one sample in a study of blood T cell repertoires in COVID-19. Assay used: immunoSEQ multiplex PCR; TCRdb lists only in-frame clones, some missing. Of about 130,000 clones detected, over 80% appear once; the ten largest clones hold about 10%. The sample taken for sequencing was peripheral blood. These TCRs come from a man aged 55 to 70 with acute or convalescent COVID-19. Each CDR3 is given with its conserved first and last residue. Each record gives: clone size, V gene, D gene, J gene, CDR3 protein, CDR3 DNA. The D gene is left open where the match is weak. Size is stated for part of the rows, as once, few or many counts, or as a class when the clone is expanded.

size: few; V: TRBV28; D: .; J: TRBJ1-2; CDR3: CASRNWGGVRDYGYTF; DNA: TGTGCCAGCCGGAATTGGGGAGGGGTCCGAGACTATGGCTACACCTTC
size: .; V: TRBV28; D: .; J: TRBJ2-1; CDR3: CAVGGGRYNEQFF; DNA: TGTGCCGTCGGAGGAGGTCGCTACAATGAGCAGTTCTTC
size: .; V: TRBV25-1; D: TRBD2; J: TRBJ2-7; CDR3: CASSEFASGRAEMYF; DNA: TGTGCCAGCAGTGAATTTGCTAGCGGGAGGGCCGAGATGTACTTC
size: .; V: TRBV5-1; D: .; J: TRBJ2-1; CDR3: CASSDWRGSYNEQFF; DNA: TGCGCCAGCAGCGACTGGAGGGGCTCCTACAATGAGCAGTTCTTC
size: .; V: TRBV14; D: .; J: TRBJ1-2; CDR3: CASSPNREFGYTF; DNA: TGTGCCAGCAGCCCTAACAGGGAGTTTGGCTACACCTTC
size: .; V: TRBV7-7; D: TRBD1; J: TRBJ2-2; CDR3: CASSPGTGTGELFF; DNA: TGTGCCAGCAGCCCCGGGACAGGCACCGGGGAGCTGTTTTTT
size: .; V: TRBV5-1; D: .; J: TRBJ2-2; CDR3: CASRVRTNTGELFF; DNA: TGCGCCAGCAGGGTGAGGACGAACACCGGGGAGCTGTTTTTT
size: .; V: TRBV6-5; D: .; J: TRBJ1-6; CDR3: CASTGNNSPLHF; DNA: TGTGCCAGTACAGGGAATAATTCACCCCTCCACTTT
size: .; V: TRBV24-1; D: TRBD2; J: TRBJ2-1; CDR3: CATSEWTSGKDEQFF; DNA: TGTGCCACCAGTGAGTGGACTAGCGGGAAGGATGAGCAGTTCTTC
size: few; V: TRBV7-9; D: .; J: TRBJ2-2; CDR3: CASTGGGGSNTGELFF; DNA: TGTGCCAGCACTGGCGGGGGCGGGAGTAACACCGGGGAGCTGTTTTTT
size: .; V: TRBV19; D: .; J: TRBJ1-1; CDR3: CASSLTLNTEAFF; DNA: TGTGCCAGTAGTCTCACACTGAACACTGAAGCTTTCTTT
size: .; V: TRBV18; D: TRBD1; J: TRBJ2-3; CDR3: CASSPWPGGADTQYF; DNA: TGTGCCAGCTCACCGTGGCCAGGGGGCGCGGATACGCAGTATTTT
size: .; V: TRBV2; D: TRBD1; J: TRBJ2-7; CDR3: CASSTNSNRQGGDEQYF; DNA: TGTGCCAGCAGTACCAATTCTAATAGACAGGGCGGTGACGAGCAGTACTTC
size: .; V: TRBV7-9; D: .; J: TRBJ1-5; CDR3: CASSLAGQINQPQHF; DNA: TGTGCCAGCAGCTTAGCCGGACAGATCAATCAGCCCCAGCATTTT
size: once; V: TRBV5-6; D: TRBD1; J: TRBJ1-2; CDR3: CASSLAGTGRSGYGYTF; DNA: TGTGCCAGCAGCTTGGCCGGGACAGGGAGATCTGGCTATGGCTACACCTTC
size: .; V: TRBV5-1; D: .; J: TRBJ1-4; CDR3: CASSLVGTYGNEKLFF; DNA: TGCGCCAGCAGCTTGGTCGGGACTTATGGGAATGAAAAACTGTTTTTT
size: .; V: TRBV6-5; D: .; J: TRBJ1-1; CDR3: CASSRPTGTEAFF; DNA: TGTGCCAGCAGTCGTCCTACGGGGACTGAAGCTTTCTTT
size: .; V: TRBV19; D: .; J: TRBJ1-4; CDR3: CASSMRAEEKLFF; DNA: TGTGCCAGTAGTATGCGGGCGGAGGAAAAACTGTTTTTT
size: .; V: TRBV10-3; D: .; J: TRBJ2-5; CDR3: CAISEPHGGQQETQYF; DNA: TGTGCCATCAGTGAGCCCCACGGGGGGCAGCAAGAGACCCAGTACTTC
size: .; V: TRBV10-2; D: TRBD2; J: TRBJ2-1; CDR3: CASSEPSGPPSSYNEQFF; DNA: TGCGCCAGCAGTGAACCTAGCGGCCCCCCAAGCTCCTACAATGAGCAGTTCTTC
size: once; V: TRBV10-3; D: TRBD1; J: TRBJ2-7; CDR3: CAIRELGQGAVEQYF; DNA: TGTGCCATCAGGGAGCTCGGACAGGGAGCGGTCGAGCAGTACTTC
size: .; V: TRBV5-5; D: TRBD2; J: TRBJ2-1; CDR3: CASSSLPSSGNYNEQFF; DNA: TGTGCCAGCAGCTCCCTCCCCAGTAGCGGGAACTACAATGAGCAGTTCTTC
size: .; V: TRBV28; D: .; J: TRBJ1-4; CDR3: CASSYAGGAINEKLFF; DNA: TGTGCCAGCAGTTACGCGGGGGGCGCGATCAATGAAAAACTGTTTTTT
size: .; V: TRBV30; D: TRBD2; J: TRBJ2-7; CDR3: CAWNSIGTSGRARISEQYF; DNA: TGTGCCTGGAACTCTATAGGTACTAGCGGGAGGGCCAGGATCAGCGAGCAGTACTTC
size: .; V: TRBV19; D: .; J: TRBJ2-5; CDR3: CASSRDIGTQYF; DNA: TGTGCCAGTAGCCGAGACATTGGGACCCAGTACTTC
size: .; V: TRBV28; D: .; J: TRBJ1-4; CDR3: CASSLGGVRLFF; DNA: TGTGCCAGCAGCCTGGGGGGAGTGAGACTGTTTTTT
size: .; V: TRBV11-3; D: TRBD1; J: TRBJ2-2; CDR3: CASSSRQGLTGELFF; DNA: TGTGCCAGCAGCTCACGACAGGGGCTTACCGGGGAGCTGTTTTTT
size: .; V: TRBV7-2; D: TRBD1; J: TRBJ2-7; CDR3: CASSSRTGPSYEQYF; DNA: TGTGCCAGCAGCTCACGGACAGGACCCTCCTACGAGCAGTACTTC
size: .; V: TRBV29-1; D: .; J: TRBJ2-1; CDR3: CSGSNNEQFF; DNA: TGCAGCGGGTCTAACAATGAGCAGTTCTTC
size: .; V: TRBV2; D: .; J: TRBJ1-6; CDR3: CASRTGGRDSPLHF; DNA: TGTGCCAGCAGGACAGGAGGAAGGGATTCACCCCTCCACTTT
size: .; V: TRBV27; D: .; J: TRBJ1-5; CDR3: CASSNEGNQPQHF; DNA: TGTGCCAGCAGTAACGAGGGCAATCAGCCCCAGCATTTT
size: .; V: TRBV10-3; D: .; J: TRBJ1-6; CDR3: CAISVMLGGDSPLHF; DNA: TGTGCCATCAGTGTAATGTTGGGAGGTGATTCACCCCTCCACTTT
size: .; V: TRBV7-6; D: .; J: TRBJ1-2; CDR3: CASSLSGEGYTF; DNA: TGTGCCAGCAGCTTGTCGGGGGAAGGCTACACCTTC
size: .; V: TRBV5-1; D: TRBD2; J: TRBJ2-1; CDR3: CATSGELAGHNEQFF; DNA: TGCGCCACCTCGGGGGAACTAGCGGGACACAATGAGCAGTTCTTC
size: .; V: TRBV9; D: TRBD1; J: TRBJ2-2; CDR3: CASSVGGTGYTGELFF; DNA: TGTGCCAGCAGCGTAGGGGGGACAGGGTATACCGGGGAGCTGTTTTTT
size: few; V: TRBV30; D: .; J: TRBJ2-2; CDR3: CAWSRGTHTGELFF; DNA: TGTGCCTGGAGCAGGGGAACTCACACCGGGGAGCTGTTTTTT
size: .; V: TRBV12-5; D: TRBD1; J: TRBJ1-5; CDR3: CASDNSRGQHNQPQHF; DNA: TGTGCTAGTGACAATTCCCGGGGACAGCACAATCAGCCCCAGCATTTT
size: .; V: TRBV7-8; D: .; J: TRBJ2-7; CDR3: CASSLSLYEQYF; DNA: TGTGCCAGCAGCTTATCCCTCTACGAGCAGTACTTC
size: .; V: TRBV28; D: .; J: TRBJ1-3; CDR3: CASSSAGLTSGNTIYF; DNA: TGTGCCAGCAGTTCAGCAGGGCTCACCTCTGGAAACACCATATATTTT
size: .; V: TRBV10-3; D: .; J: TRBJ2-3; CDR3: CAISEYGGGSTDTQYF; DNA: TGTGCCATCAGTGAGTACGGTGGCGGAAGCACAGATACGCAGTATTTT
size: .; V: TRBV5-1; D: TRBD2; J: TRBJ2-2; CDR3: CASSGGLAGVVAGELFF; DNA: TGCGCCAGCAGCGGGGGACTAGCGGGAGTTGTGGCCGGGGAGCTGTTTTTT
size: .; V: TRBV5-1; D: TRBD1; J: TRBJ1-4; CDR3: CASSPRGPANEKLFF; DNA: TGCGCCAGCAGCCCCAGGGGGCCGGCTAATGAAAAACTGTTTTTT
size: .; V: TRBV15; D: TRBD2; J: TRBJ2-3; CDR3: CATSMGGSEDTDTQYF; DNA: TGTGCCACCAGCATGGGGGGGAGCGAAGACACAGATACGCAGTATTTT
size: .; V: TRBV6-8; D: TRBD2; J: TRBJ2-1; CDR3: CASSLGGSGRRNEQFF; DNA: TGTGCCAGCAGCCTGGGGGGTAGCGGGAGAAGAAATGAGCAGTTCTTC
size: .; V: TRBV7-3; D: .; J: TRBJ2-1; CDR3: CASSLGASSYNEQFF; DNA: TGTGCCAGCAGCTTAGGGGCTAGCTCCTACAATGAGCAGTTCTTC
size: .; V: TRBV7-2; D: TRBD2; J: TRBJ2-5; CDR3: CASSLVATSGRETQYF; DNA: TGTGCCAGCAGCTTAGTAGCTACTAGCGGGAGGGAGACCCAGTACTTC
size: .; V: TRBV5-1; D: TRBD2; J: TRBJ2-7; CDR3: CASSWGLAESSYEQYF; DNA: TGCGCCAGCAGCTGGGGACTAGCGGAAAGCTCCTACGAGCAGTACTTC
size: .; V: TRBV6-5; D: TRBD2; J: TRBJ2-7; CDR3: CVTSGSYEQYF; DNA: TGTGTTACTAGCGGGAGTTACGAGCAGTACTTC
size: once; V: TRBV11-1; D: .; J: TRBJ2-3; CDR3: CASSLVPTAEGTQYF; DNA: TGTGCCAGCAGCTTAGTCCCGACAGCGGAGGGTACGCAGTATTTT
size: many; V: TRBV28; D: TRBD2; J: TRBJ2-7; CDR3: CASSQMPLAGVSSYEQYF; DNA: TGTGCCAGCAGCCAAATGCCACTAGCGGGAGTGAGCTCCTACGAGCAGTACTTC
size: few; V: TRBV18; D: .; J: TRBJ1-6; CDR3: CASSPFGLRGAGSPLHF; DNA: TGTGCCAGCTCACCATTTGGCCTTCGGGGAGCTGGCTCACCCCTCCACTTT
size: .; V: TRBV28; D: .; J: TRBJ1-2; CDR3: CASSPLQRGYTF; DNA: TGTGCCAGCAGCCCACTGCAGAGGGGCTACACCTTC
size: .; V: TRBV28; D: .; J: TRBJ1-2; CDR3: CASSLSSNYGYTF; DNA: TGTGCCAGCAGTTTATCTTCTAACTATGGCTACACCTTC
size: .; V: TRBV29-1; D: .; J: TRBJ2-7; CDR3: CSVEGQVRNEQYF; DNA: TGCAGCGTTGAGGGCCAGGTTAGGAACGAGCAGTACTTC
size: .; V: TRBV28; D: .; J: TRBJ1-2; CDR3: CASSSRREGEHGYTF; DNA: TGTGCCAGCAGTTCCCGGCGGGAGGGAGAACATGGCTACACCTTC
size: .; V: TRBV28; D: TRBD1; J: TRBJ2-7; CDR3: CASSLAGTGLNEQYF; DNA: TGTGCCAGCAGCCTAGCCGGGACAGGGCTCAACGAGCAGTACTTC
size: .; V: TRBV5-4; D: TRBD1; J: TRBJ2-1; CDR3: CASSFSRDRSYNEQFF; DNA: TGTGCCAGCAGCTTTTCTCGGGACAGGTCGTACAATGAGCAGTTCTTC
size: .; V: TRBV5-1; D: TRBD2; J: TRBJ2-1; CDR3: CASSLVGSGDEQFF; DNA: TGCGCCAGCAGCTTGGTGGGTAGCGGGGATGAGCAGTTCTTC
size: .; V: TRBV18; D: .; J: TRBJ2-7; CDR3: CASSPQVRQAYEQYF; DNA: TGTGCCAGCTCACCGCAGGTAAGGCAGGCTTACGAGCAGTACTTC
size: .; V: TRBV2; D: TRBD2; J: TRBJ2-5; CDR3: CASRTSGETQYF; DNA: TGTGCCAGCCGGACTAGCGGTGAGACCCAGTACTTC